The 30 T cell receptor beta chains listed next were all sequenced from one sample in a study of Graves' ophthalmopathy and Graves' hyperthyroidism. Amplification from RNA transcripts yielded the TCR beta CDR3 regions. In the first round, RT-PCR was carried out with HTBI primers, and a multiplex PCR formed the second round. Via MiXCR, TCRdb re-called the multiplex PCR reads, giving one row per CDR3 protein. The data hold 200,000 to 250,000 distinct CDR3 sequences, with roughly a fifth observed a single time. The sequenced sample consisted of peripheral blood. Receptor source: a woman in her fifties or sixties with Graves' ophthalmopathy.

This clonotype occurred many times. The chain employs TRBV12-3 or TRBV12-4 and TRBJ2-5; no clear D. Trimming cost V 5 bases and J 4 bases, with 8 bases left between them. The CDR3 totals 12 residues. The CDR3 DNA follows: TGTGCCAGCAGTCCAAAGGGAGAGACCCAGTACTTC. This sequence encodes CASSPKGETQYF.

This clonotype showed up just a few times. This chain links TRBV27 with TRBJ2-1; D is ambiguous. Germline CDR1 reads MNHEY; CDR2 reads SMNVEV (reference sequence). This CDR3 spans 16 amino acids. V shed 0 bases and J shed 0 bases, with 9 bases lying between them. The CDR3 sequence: CASSLSRQASYNEQFF. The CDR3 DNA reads TGTGCCAGCAGTTTATCGAGGCAGGCCTCCTACAATGAGCAGTTCTTC.

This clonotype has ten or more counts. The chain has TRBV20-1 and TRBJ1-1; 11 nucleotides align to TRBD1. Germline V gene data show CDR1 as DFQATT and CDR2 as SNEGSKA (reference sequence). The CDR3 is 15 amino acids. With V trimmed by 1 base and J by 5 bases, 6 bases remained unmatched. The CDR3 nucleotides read TGCAGTGCTAGAGGGGACAGGGGGTGGAGGACTGAAGCTTTCTTT. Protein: CSARGDRGWRTEAFF.

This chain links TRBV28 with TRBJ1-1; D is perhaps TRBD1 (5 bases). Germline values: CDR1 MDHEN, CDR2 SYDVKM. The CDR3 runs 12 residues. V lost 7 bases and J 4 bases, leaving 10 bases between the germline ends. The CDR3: CASTPGITEAFF. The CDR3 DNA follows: TGTGCCAGCACCCCAGGGATCACTGAAGCTTTCTTT.

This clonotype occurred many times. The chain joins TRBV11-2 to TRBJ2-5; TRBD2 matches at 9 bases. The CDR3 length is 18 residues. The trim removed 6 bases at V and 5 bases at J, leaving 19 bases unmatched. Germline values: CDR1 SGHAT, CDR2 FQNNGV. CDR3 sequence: CASSSSTQGAGGMETQYF. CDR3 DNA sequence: TGTGCCAGCAGTAGTTCCACCCAAGGAGCGGGAGGTATGGAGACCCAGTACTTC. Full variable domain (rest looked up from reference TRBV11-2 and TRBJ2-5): EAGVAQSPRYKIIEKRQSVAFWCNPISGHATLYWYQQILGQGPKLLIQFQNNGVVDDSQLPKDRFSAERLKGVDSTLKIQPAKLEDSAVYLCASSSSTQGAGGMETQYFGPGTRLLVL.

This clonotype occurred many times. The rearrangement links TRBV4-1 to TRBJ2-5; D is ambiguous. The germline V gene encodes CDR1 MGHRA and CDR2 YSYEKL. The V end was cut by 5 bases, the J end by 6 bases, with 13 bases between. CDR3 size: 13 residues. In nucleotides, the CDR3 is TGCGCCAGCAGCGGCGACGTGGCGAAGACCCAGTACTTC. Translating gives CASSGDVAKTQYF.

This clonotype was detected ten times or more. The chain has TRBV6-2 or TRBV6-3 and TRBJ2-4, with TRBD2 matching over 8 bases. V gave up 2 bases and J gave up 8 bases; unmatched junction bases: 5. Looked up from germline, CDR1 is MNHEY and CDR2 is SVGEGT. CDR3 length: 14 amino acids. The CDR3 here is CASSYRGGLDIQYF. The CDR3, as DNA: TGTGCCAGCAGTTACCGGGGGGGGCTGGACATTCAGTACTTC.

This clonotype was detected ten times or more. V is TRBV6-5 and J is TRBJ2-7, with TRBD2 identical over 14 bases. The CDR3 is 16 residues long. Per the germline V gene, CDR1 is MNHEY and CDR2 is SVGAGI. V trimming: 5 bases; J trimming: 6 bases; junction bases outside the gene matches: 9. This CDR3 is CASSPTTSGRAGEQYF. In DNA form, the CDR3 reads TGTGCCAGCAGTCCTACGACTAGCGGGAGGGCCGGCGAGCAGTACTTC.

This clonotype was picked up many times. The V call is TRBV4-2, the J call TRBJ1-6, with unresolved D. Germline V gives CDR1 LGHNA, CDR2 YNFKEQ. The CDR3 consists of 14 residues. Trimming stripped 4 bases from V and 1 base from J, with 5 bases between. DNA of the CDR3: TGTGCCAGCAGCCCGGGATCCTATAATTCACCCCTCCACTTT. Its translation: CASSPGSYNSPLHF.

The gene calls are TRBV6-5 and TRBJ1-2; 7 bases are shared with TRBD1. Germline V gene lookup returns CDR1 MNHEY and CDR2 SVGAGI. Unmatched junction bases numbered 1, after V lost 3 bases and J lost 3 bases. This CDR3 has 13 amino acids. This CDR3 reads CASSYTGDYGYTF. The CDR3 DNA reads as TGTGCCAGCAGTTATACAGGGGACTATGGCTACACCTTC.

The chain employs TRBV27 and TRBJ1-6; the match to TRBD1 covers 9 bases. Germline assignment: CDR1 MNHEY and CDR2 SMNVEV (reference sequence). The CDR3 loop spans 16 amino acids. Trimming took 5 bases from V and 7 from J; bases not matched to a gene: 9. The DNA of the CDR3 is TGTGCCAGCAGTCCATCTTCCGGGACAGGGAATTCACCCCTCCACTTT. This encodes CASSPSSGTGNSPLHF.

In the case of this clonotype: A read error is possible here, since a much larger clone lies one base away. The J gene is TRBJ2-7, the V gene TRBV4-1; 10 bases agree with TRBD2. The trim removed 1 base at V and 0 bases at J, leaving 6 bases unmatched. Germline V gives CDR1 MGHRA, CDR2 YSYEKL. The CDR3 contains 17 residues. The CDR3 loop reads CASSQVPTSGRSYEQYF. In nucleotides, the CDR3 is TGCGCCAGCAGCCAAGTTCCGACTAGCGGGCGCTCCTACGAGCAGTACTTC.

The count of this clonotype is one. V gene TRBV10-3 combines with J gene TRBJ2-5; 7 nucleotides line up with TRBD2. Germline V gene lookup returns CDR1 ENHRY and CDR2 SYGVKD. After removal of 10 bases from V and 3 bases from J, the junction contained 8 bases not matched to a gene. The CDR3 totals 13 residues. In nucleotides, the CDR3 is TGTGCCACCTCTCGTGGGACTAAAGAGACCCAGTACTTC. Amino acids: CATSRGTKETQYF.

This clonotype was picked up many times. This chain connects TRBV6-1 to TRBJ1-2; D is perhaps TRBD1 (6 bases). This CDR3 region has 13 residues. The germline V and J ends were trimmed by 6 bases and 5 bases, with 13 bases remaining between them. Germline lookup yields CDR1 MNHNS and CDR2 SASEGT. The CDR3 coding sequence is TGTGCCAGCAGGTTTTCTACAGGGTATGGCTACACCTTC. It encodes CASRFSTGYGYTF.

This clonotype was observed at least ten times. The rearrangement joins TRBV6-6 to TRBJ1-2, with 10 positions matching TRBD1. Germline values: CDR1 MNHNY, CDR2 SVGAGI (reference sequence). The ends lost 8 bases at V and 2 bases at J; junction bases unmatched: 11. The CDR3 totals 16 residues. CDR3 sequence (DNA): TGTGCCAGCTATCCTGACCCGGGACAGGGGAACTATGGCTACACCTTC. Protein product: CASYPDPGQGNYGYTF.

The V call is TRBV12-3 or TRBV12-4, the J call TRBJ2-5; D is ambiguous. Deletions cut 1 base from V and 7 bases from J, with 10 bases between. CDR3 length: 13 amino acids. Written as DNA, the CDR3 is TGTGCCAGCAGTTTAGAAGGGTCCTCGACCCAGTACTTC. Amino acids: CASSLEGSSTQYF.

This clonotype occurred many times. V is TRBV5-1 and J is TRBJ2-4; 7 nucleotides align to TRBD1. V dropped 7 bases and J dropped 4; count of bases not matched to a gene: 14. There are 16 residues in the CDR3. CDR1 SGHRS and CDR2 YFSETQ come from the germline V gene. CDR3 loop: CASPGAVAQGKNIQYF. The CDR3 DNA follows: TGCGCCAGCCCCGGCGCCGTGGCACAGGGGAAAAACATTCAGTACTTC.

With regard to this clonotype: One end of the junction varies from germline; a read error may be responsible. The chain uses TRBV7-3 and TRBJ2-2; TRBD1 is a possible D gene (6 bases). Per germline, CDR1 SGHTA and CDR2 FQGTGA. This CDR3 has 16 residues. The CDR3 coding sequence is TGTGCCAGCAGTTCTAGGACAGTGCTTCTCACCGGGGAGCTGTGTTTT. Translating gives CASSSRTVLLTGELCF.

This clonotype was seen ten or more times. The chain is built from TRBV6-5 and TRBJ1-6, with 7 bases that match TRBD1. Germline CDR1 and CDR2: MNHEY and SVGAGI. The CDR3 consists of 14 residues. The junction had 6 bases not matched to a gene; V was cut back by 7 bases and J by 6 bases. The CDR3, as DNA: TGTGCCAGCAACCTGGACAGGACTAATTCACCCCTCCACTTT. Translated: CASNLDRTNSPLHF.

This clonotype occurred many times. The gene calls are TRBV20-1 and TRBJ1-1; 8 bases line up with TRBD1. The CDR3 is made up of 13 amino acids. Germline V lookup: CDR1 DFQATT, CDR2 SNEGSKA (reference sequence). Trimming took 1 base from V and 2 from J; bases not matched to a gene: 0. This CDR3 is CSARAGGNTEAFF. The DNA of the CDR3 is TGCAGTGCTAGAGCAGGGGGCAACACTGAAGCTTTCTTT.

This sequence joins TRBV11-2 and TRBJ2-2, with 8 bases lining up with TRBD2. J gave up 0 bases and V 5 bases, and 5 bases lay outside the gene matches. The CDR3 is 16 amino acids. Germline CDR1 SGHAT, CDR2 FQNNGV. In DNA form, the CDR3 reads TGTGCCAGCAGCCAACAGACTAGCGCGAACACCGGGGAGCTGTTTTTT. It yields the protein CASSQQTSANTGELFF.

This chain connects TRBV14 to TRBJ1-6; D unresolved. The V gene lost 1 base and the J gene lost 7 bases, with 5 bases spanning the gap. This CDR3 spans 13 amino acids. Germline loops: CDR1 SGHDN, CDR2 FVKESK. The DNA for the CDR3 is TGTGCCAGCAGCCAAGTCAGGAATTCACCCCTCCACTTT. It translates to CASSQVRNSPLHF. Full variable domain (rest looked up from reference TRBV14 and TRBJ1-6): EAGVTQFPSHSVIEKGQTVTLRCDPISGHDNLYWYRRVMGKEIKFLLHFVKESKQDESGMPNNRFLAERTGGTYSTLKVQPAELEDSGVYFCASSQVRNSPLHFGNGTRLTVT.

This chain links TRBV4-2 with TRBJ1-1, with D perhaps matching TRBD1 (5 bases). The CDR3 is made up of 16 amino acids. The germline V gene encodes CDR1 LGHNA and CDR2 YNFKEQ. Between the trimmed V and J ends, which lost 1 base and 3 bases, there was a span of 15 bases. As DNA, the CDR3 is TGTGCCAGCAGCCAAGGAAACAGGTGGATGGACACTGAAGCTTTCTTT. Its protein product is CASSQGNRWMDTEAFF.

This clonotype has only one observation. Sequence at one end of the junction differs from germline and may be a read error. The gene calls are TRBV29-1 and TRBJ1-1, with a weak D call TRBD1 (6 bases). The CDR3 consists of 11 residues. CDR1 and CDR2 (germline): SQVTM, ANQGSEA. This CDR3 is CSVVQGAEAFF. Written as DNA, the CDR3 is TGCAGCGTCGTACAGGGCGCTGAGGCTTTCTTT.

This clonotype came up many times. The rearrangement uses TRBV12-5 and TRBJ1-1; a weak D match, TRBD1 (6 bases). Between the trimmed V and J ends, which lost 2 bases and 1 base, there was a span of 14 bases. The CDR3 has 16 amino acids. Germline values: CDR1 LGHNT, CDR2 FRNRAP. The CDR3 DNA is TGTGCTAGTGGTTTGCTATTGGACAGCCCGAACACTGAAGCTTTCTTT. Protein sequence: CASGLLLDSPNTEAFF.

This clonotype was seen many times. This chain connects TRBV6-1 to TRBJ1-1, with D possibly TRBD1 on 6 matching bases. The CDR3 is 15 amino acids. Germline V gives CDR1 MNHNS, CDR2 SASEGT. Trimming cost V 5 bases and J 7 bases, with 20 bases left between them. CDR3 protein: CASSKIRAGDGEAFF. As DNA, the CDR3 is TGTGCCAGCAGTAAGATAAGAGCAGGGGATGGTGAAGCTTTCTTT.

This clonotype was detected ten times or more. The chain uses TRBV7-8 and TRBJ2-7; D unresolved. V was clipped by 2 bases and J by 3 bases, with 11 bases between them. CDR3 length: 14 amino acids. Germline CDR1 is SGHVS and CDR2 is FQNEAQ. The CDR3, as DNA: TGTGCCAGCAGCTTACAGGTTACTTTCTACGAGCAGTACTTC. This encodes CASSLQVTFYEQYF.

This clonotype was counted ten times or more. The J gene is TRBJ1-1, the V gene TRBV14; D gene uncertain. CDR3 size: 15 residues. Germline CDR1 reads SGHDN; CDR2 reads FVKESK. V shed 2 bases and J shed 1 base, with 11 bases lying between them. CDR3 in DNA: TGTGCCAGCAGCCAAATACACCTGGAGAACACTGAAGCTTTCTTT. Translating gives CASSQIHLENTEAFF.

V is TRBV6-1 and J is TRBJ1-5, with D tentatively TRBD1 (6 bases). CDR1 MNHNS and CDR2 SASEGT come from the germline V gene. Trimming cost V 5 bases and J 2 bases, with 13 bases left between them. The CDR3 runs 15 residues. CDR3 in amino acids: CASSRGALGNQPQHF. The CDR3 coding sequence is TGTGCCAGCAGTCGGGGGGCGTTGGGCAATCAGCCCCAGCATTTT.

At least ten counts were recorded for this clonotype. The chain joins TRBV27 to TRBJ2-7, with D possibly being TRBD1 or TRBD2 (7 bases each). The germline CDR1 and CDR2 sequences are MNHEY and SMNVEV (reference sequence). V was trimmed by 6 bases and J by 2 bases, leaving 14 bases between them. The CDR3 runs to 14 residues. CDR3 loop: CASSPTGRAYEQYF. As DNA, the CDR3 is TGTGCCAGCAGCCCGACAGGGAGGGCCTACGAGCAGTACTTC.